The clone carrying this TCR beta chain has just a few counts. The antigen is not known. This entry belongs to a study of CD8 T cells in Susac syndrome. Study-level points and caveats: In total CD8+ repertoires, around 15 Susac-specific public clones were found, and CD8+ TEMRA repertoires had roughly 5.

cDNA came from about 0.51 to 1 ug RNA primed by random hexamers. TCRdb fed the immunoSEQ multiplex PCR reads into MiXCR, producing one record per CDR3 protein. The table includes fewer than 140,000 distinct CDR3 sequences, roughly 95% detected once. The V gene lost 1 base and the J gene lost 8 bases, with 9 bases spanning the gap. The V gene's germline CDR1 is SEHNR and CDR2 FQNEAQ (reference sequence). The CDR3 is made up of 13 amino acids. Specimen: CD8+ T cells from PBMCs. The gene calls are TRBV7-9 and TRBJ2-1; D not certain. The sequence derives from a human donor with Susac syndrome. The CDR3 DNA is TGTGCCAGCAGCTTAGGCGGCGTCGATGAGCAGTTCTTC. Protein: CASSLGGVDEQFF.